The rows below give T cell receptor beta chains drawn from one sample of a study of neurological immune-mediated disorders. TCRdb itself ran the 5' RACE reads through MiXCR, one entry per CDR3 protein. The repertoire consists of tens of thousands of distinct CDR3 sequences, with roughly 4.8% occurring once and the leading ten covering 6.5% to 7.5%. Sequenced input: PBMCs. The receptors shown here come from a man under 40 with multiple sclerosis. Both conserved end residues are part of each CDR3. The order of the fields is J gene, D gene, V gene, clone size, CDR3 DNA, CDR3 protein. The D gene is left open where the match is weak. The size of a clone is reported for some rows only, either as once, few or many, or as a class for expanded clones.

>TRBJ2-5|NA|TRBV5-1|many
TGCGCCAGCAGCTTGGAGGATGGGGATGGAGGGGAGACCCAGTACTTC
CASSLEDGDGGETQYF
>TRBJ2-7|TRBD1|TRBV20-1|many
TGCAGTGCTAGAGCGACAGGGCTCTACGAGCAGTACTTC
CSARATGLYEQYF
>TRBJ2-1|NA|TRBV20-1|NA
TGCAGTGCTAGAGACACTTCCGAGGGCGACAATGAGCAGTTCTTC
CSARDTSEGDNEQFF
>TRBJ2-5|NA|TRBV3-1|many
TGTGCCAGCAGCCAAGATCGAGTCGGCAGGGAGACCCAGTACTTC
CASSQDRVGRETQYF
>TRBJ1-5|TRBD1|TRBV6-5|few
TGTGCCAGCAGTCCCACGTCCAGGGGGCGAAATCAGCCCCAGAATTTT
CASSPTSRGRNQPQNF
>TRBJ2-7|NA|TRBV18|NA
TGTGCCAGCTCACCACCGATCCGGGACGGGAGCTCCTACGAGCAGTACTTC
CASSPPIRDGSSYEQYF
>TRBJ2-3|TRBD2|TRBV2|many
TGTGCCAGCAGTTTAGCGGGGGCCCTTACAGATACGCAGTATTTT
CASSLAGALTDTQYF
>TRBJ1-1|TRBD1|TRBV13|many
TGTGCCAGCAGCGCCCCGGACAGGGGGCGTGAAGCTTTCTTT
CASSAPDRGREAFF
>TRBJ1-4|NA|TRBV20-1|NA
TGCAGTGCACCCGGGACGGATAATGAAAAACTGTTTTTT
CSAPGTDNEKLFF
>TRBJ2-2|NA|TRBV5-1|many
TGCGCCAGCAGCCAGGACGGCACGAACACCGGGGAGCTGTTTTTT
CASSQDGTNTGELFF
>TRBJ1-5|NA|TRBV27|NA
TGTGCCAGCAGTTTTAGTAGCAATCAGCCCCAGCATTTT
CASSFSSNQPQHF
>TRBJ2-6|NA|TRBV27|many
TGTGCCAGCAGTGCGCTCTCTGGGGCCAACGTCCTGACTTTC
CASSALSGANVLTF
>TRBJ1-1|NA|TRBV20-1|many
TGCAGTGCTAGAGGAGGGATGAACACTGAAGCTTTCTTT
CSARGGMNTEAFF
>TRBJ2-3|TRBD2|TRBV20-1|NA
TGCAGTGCAACACTAGCGGGGGGCACTATTAGCACAGATACGCAGTATTTT
CSATLAGGTISTDTQYF
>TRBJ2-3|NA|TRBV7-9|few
TGTGCCAGCAGCTTAGTTTGGTCGGATACGCAGTATTTT
CASSLVWSDTQYF
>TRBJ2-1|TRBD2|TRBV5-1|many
TGCGCCAGCAGCTTGCGGGCCGCGACTAGCGGGGGTAACAATGAGCAGTTCTTC
CASSLRAATSGGNNEQFF
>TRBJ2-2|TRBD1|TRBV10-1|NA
TGCGCCAGCAGCGCGACAGGGGTAATAAGGACCGGGGAGCTGTTTTTT
CASSATGVIRTGELFF
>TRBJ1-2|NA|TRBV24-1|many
TGTGCCACCAGTGCCGATAGTGACTATGGCTACACCTTC
CATSADSDYGYTF
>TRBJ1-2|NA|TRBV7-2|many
TGTGCCAGCAGCTCCGGGACGGCGTATGGCTACACCTTC
CASSSGTAYGYTF
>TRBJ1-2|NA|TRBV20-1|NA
TGCAGTGCTAGAGAGAGGGGAGCTAACTATGGCTACACCTTC
CSARERGANYGYTF
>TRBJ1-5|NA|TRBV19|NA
TGTGCCAGTAGTAATAGGGGTCAGGGTGTGGGGAATCAGCCCCAGCATTTT
CASSNRGQGVGNQPQHF
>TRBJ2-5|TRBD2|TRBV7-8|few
TGTGCCAGCAGCCCCGGACTAGCGGGGGGGCGGGAGACCCAGTACTTC
CASSPGLAGGRETQYF
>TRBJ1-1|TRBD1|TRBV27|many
TGTGCCAGCAGTTGGACAGGGGGCACGGGAACTGAAGCTTTCTTT
CASSWTGGTGTEAFF
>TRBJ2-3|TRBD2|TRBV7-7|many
TGTGCCAGCAGCTGGGGACTAGCAGGGGGAGGCACAGATACGCAGTATTTT
CASSWGLAGGGTDTQYF
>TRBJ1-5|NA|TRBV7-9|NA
TGTGCCAGCAGCTTGGGCAATCAGCCCCAGAATTTT
CASSLGNQPQNF
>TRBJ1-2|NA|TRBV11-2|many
TGTGCCAGCAGCTTAGACAGTCACTATGGCTACACCTTC
CASSLDSHYGYTF
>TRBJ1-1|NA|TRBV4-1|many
TGCGCCAGCAGCCAAGTCGGGATGGCAGCTTTCTTT
CASSQVGMAAFF
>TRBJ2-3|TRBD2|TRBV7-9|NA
TGTGCCAGCAGCTTACTTAGCGGGGGTTCAGATACGCAGTATTTT
CASSLLSGGSDTQYF
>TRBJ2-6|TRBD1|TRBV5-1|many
TGCGCCAGCAAGTCCGGACAGGGAGTTCGTTGGGCCGGGGCCAACGTCCTGACTTTC
CASKSGQGVRWAGANVLTF
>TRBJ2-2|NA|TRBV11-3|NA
TGTGCCAGCAGCTTAGGACAGCTCGGCGGGGAGCTGTTTTTT
CASSLGQLGGELFF
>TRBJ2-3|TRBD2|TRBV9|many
TGTGCCAGCAGCGTAGGGCCCGGGGGGTCTACAGATACGCAGTATTTT
CASSVGPGGSTDTQYF
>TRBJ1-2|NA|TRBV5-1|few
TGCGCCAGCAGCTCCCAGGACGGACATGGCTACACCTTC
CASSSQDGHGYTF
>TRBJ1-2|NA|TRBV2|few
TGTGCCAGCATTCGGGGGGACGACTATGGCTACACCTTC
CASIRGDDYGYTF
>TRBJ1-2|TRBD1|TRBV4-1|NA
TGCGCCAGCAGCCAAGTACCTCGGGACAGGAACTATGGCTACACCTTC
CASSQVPRDRNYGYTF
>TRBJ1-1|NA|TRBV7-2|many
TGTGCCAGCAGCTTAGTCAGGGTAATGAACACTGAAGCTTTCTTT
CASSLVRVMNTEAFF
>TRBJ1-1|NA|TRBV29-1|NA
TGCAGCGTCCAGGGCGTGAACACTGAAGCTTTCTTT
CSVQGVNTEAFF
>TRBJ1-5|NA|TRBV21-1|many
TGTGCCAGCAGCAAAGAAGGGGGTATATATTTATGGCCCCAGAATTTT
CASSKEGGIYLWPQNF
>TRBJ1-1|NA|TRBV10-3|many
TGTGCCATCAGTGAACAGGAGAACACTGAAGCTTTCTTT
CAISEQENTEAFF
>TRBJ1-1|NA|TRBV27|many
TGTGCCACCGCGGAGTTCCCGAACACTGAAGCTTTCTTT
CATAEFPNTEAFF
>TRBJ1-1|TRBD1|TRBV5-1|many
TGCGCCAGCCGACCCAGGGGGCCGGACCGCACTGAAGCTTTCTTT
CASRPRGPDRTEAFF